This T cell receptor beta chain was retrieved from a study of blood T cells in healthy people across ages. With a J-beta primer mix and a sample-barcoded 5' primer, a second PCR ran about 7 to 12 cycles. TCRdb independently ran MiXCR on the 5' RACE reads; one entry per CDR3 protein. The sample records about 640,000 distinct CDR3 sequences, 25% to 30% being singletons. General observations from the study: While age rose, TCR beta diversity per million T cells dropped in a roughly linear way.

This clonotype was picked up many times. Its matching antigen is unknown. V shed 0 bases, J shed 4 bases, and the junction held 7 bases outside the gene matches. CDR1 and CDR2 (germline): DFQATT, SNEGSKA (reference sequence). The CDR3 contains 15 residues. Collection of roughly 9.6 milliliters of peripheral blood was performed for each donor. Sample: blood. V usage is TRBV20-1 and J usage is TRBJ2-5; 8 bases agree with TRBD2. The source of this sequence is a woman over 75 in good health. The CDR3 protein is CSARDLSGGLETQYF. The CDR3 nucleotides are TGCAGTGCTAGAGATCTGAGCGGGGGACTAGAGACCCAGTACTTC.